These 18 T cell receptor beta chains were all obtained from the same sample, sequenced in a study of CD8 T cells in Susac syndrome. The RNA input was roughly 0.45 to 1 ug, and it was reverse transcribed with random hexamers. One entry per CDR3 protein results from TCRdb running MiXCR on the immunoSEQ multiplex PCR reads. The sample includes 180,000 or so distinct CDR3 sequences, roughly 94% seen only once; the top ten take approximately 0.099%. The sample was CD4+ T cells from PBMCs. All receptors derive from a human donor with Susac syndrome.

The chain employs TRBV6-1 and TRBJ2-2; the match to TRBD2 covers 7 bases. The germline V gene encodes CDR1 MNHNS and CDR2 SASEGT. V dropped 0 bases and J dropped 6; count of bases not matched to a gene: 4. CDR3 length equals 15 residues. CDR3 nucleotides: TGTGCCAGCAGTGAAGCGGGGGGGGTTGCCGGGGAGCTGTTTTTT. It specifies CASSEAGGVAGELFF.

The CDR3 loop is CATSGHPGGTGNTDTQYF. CDR3 in DNA: TGTGCCACCAGTGGCCACCCCGGGGGGACAGGGAACACAGATACGCAGTATTTT. The V gene is TRBV24-1, the J gene TRBJ2-3, with 9 bases fitting TRBD1. CDR3 length equals 18 residues. Germline V gene lookup returns CDR1 KGHDR and CDR2 SFDVKD. Trimming cost V 5 bases and J 2 bases; bases outside gene matches: 13.

This clonotype was recorded only once. The chain is built from TRBV25-1 and TRBJ2-5; no clear D. Germline CDR1 and CDR2: MGHDK and SYGVNS. Trimming stripped 2 bases from V and 1 base from J, with 11 bases between. This CDR3 spans 15 amino acids. The CDR3 region has the DNA TGTGCCAGCAGTGAACCCGGCCCCCTCCAAGAGACCCAGTACTTC. Translating gives CASSEPGPLQETQYF.

This rearrangement joins TRBV11-2 to TRBJ2-7; TRBD1 matches 7 bases. The V and J ends lost 1 base and 7 bases, in that order; junction bases with no gene match: 10. The CDR3 consists of 15 residues. Germline V gene sequence: CDR1 SGHAT, CDR2 FQNNGV. The CDR3 is CASSLGVTGEGEQYF. CDR3 bases: TGTGCCAGCAGCTTAGGGGTAACAGGGGAAGGTGAGCAGTACTTC.

This clonotype was counted a single time. J is TRBJ2-3 and V is TRBV9; D possibly matches TRBD1 or TRBD2 (5 bases each). The CDR3 is 15 residues long. V lost 2 bases and J 1 base, leaving 11 bases between the germline ends. Germline V lookup: CDR1 SGDLS, CDR2 YYNGEE. In nucleotides, the CDR3 is TGTGCCAGCAGCGTCCGGGACGGAGGCACAGATACGCAGTATTTT. Protein: CASSVRDGGTDTQYF.

This chain joins TRBV4-1 and TRBJ2-4; D might be TRBD1 (6 bases). The CDR3 is made up of 18 amino acids. The germline V and J ends were trimmed by 0 bases and 2 bases, with 17 bases remaining between them. Germline V gene lookup returns CDR1 MGHRA and CDR2 YSYEKL. CDR3 loop: CASSQEGGAVGSKNIQYF. The CDR3 nucleotides are TGCGCCAGCAGCCAAGAAGGGGGAGCGGTGGGGTCCAAAAACATTCAGTACTTC.

The V and J genes are TRBV27 and TRBJ1-1; D is perhaps TRBD1 (6 bases). V gave up 2 bases and J gave up 0 bases, with 10 bases separating them. The CDR3 is 15 amino acids. Germline V gene data show CDR1 as MNHEY and CDR2 as SMNVEV (reference sequence). The CDR3 region has the DNA TGTGCCAGCAGTTTAGAGGGGGGGATGAACACTGAAGCTTTCTTT. Translated, it gives CASSLEGGMNTEAFF.

The V gene is TRBV7-2, the J gene TRBJ1-1, with no clear D. Germline V gene lookup returns CDR1 SGHTA and CDR2 FQGNSA. The germline V and J ends were trimmed by 2 bases and 1 base, with 14 bases remaining between them. This CDR3 contains 16 residues. The CDR3 loop reads CASSLSGGWKNTEAFF. For the CDR3, the DNA is TGTGCCAGCAGCTTATCCGGCGGGTGGAAGAACACTGAAGCTTTCTTT. Looking up the rest from reference TRBV7-2 and TRBJ1-1 gives the full variable domain: GAGVSQSPSNKVTEKGKDVELRCDPISGHTALYWYRQSLGQGLEFLIYFQGNSAPDKSGLPSDRFSAERTGGSVSTLTIQRTQQEDSAVYLCASSLSGGWKNTEAFFGQGTRLTVV.

CDR3 sequence: CSVDGGGGQPQHF. The CDR3 bases are TGCAGCGTTGATGGGGGGGGAGGTCAGCCCCAGCATTTT. The J gene is TRBJ1-5, the V gene TRBV29-1, with D maybe TRBD1 (5 bases). The CDR3 contains 13 residues. The germline V gene encodes CDR1 SQVTM and CDR2 ANQGSEA. V lost 3 bases to trimming and J lost 6 bases, with 12 bases between them.

In its sample, this clonotype was seen once. The CDR3 nucleotides are TGCGCCAGCAGCTTGGCCGCTGGGGAGTACACCGGGGAGCTGTTTTTT. It translates to CASSLAAGEYTGELFF. The chain combines TRBV5-1 with TRBJ2-2, with a tentative D call TRBD2 (5 bases). The ends were cut back, 0 bases at V and 3 bases at J, with 12 bases in the middle. The CDR3 runs 16 residues. Germline V lookup: CDR1 SGHRS, CDR2 YFSETQ.

V gene TRBV7-9 combines with J gene TRBJ2-7; 7 bases agree with TRBD1. This CDR3 has 18 residues. V was clipped by 0 bases and J by 2 bases; unmatched bases: 13. Germline loops: CDR1 SEHNR, CDR2 FQNEAQ (reference sequence). The CDR3 nucleotides read TGTGCCAGCAGCTTAGCGCAAGGACCGACAGGGAACACCTACGAGCAGTACTTC. Translated, it gives CASSLAQGPTGNTYEQYF. Full variable domain (rest looked up from reference TRBV7-9 and TRBJ2-7): DTGVSQNPRHKITKRGQNVTFRCDPISEHNRLYWYRQTLGQGPEFLTYFQNEAQLEKSRLLSDRFSAERPKGSFSTLEIQRTEQGDSAMYLCASSLAQGPTGNTYEQYFGPGTRLTVT.

This rearrangement joins TRBV15 to TRBJ1-5; D perhaps matches TRBD1 (5 bases). The V end lost 3 bases, the J end lost 0 bases, and 9 bases lay between the germline ends. The CDR3 sequence is 15 residues long. The germline V gene has CDR1 LNHNV and CDR2 YYDKDF (reference sequence). CDR3 sequence (DNA): TGTGCCACCAGCAGGTCAGGGTATAGCAATCAGCCCCAGCATTTT. It codes for CATSRSGYSNQPQHF. Using reference TRBV15 and TRBJ1-5 for the parts outside the CDR3, the full variable domain is DAMVIQNPRYQVTQFGKPVTLSCSQTLNHNVMYWYQQKSSQAPKLLFHYYDKDFNNEADTPDNFQSRRPNTSFCFLDIRSPGLGDTAMYLCATSRSGYSNQPQHFGDGTRLSIL.

The chain couples TRBV29-1 to TRBJ2-7; no clear D gene. The CDR3 sequence is 13 residues long. Germline-derived CDR1 and CDR2 are SQVTM and ANQGSEA. Trimming removed 7 bases at V and 6 bases at J, with 19 bases between. CDR3 amino acids: CSAGRQGFSEQYF. The CDR3 DNA is TGCAGCGCCGGAAGGCAAGGGTTCAGCGAGCAGTACTTC.

V and J are TRBV7-9 and TRBJ1-4; no definite D call. Trimming removed 6 bases at V and 5 bases at J, with 13 bases between. Germline V gene lookup returns CDR1 SEHNR and CDR2 FQNEAQ (reference sequence). The CDR3 loop spans 14 amino acids. The CDR3 DNA is TGTGCCAGCAGTTCGACGGTCAAGAATGAAAAACTGTTTTTT. Translation: CASSSTVKNEKLFF.

The V call is TRBV30, the J call TRBJ1-5; 8 nucleotides agree with TRBD1. V shed 3 bases and J 5 bases; nucleotides not matched to a gene: 6. CDR1 is GTSNPN and CDR2 is SVGIG in the germline V gene (reference sequence). This CDR3 region has 14 residues. The CDR3 sequence is CAWSADRGHQPQHF. The CDR3 region has the DNA TGTGCCTGGAGCGCTGACAGGGGACATCAGCCCCAGCATTTT.

This chain links TRBV12-3 or TRBV12-4 with TRBJ2-1; D may be TRBD2 (5 bases). V gave up 6 bases and J gave up 0 bases, with 33 bases separating them. This CDR3 has 22 residues. The CDR3 here is CASSHIRPRDLASLSSYNEQFF. Written as DNA, the CDR3 is TGTGCCAGCAGCCATATCCGACCCCGGGATTTAGCGTCTCTAAGCTCCTACAATGAGCAGTTCTTC.

CDR3 DNA sequence: TGCAGTGCTAGAGTACAGGGAAGTGGGGCCAACGTCCTGACTTTC. Its protein product is CSARVQGSGANVLTF. The gene calls are TRBV20-1 and TRBJ2-6, with D possibly being TRBD1 (6 bases). CDR1 is DFQATT, CDR2 SNEGSKA, per germline (reference sequence). The CDR3 is made up of 15 amino acids. V was pared by 1 base and J by 3 bases, with 10 bases between.

The gene calls are TRBV20-1 and TRBJ2-1, with D perhaps TRBD1 (5 bases). V was pared by 3 bases and J by 4 bases, with 16 bases between. This CDR3 is built from 15 residues. From germline, CDR1 is DFQATT and CDR2 SNEGSKA (reference sequence). The CDR3 here is CSASRGPALYNEQFF. CDR3 bases: TGCAGTGCTAGTAGGGGTCCCGCGCTTTACAATGAGCAGTTCTTC.